The clone carrying this T cell receptor beta chain was counted a few times. Genes and germline are mouse. The read terminates 1 residue ahead of where the CDR3 ends, so the germline J gene completes it. This record comes from a study of tissue T cells after allogeneic stem cell transplantation. CDR1 NNHDY and CDR2 SYVADS come from the germline V gene. This CDR3 contains 15 residues. The V segment lost 2 bases and the J segment 5 bases; nucleotides outside the gene matches: 4. Time point described: mouse harvest day 14 after allogeneic transplant. Each mouse received 10^7 T-cell-depleted marrow cells plus 10^6 splenic CD5+ T cells by tail vein. The assay was immunoSEQ multiplex PCR, and TCRdb's table has in-frame clones only and misses some. The table lists about 4,900 clones, 45% of them singletons.

The chain uses TRBV13-3 and TRBJ2-7, with 13 bases identical to TRBD2. The TCR originated in a female BALB/c mouse given C57BL/6 T cells with graft-versus-host disease after an allogeneic hematopoietic cell transplant. Sequenced sample: gut tissue. The DNA read from the CDR3 is TGTGCCAGCAGTGAGCGGACTGGGGGGGCAGATGAACAGTAC. Protein: CASSERTGGADEQY. The full CDR3 is CASSERTGGADEQYF.